This paragraph covers one T cell receptor beta chain sequence. The data originate from a study of blood T cell repertoires in COVID-19. Study-wide background: Some COVID-19 samples were acute and others convalescent; all came from the United States, Italy and Spain.

The data were produced by immunoSEQ multiplex PCR, yet TCRdb's version contains in-frame clones alone and is incomplete. The profile covers 130,000 or so clones, with about four fifths appearing a single time and 3.4% taken by the ten largest. Enrolled through a virtual design, the participants were between about 18 and 89 years of age and came from some 25 US areas. Germline lookup yields CDR1 MNHEY and CDR2 SMNVEV (reference sequence). The V and J ends lost 3 bases and 7 bases, in that order; junction bases with no gene match: 5. CDR3 length: 14 amino acids. The rearrangement links TRBV27 to TRBJ1-2, with 10 bases fitting TRBD1. The source material was PBMCs or T cells enriched from blood (not recorded which). This TCR derives from a woman aged 45-59 years with acute COVID-19. The DNA of the CDR3 is TGTGCCAGCAGTTTTGACAGGGGGCTTATTGGCTACACCTTC. Its translation is CASSFDRGLIGYTF.